These T cell receptor beta chains were read from a single sample in a study of vaccination effects on CD4 cells after COVID-19. The antigens for these receptors are not known. Clones were sequenced by immunoSEQ multiplex PCR, and TCRdb holds only the in-frame ones, with some missing. The table records fewer than 85,000 clones, around 76% of them present only once. The material was CD4+ T cells from PBMCs cultured with SARS-CoV-2 spike peptides, obtained before COVID-19 vaccination. Receptors were obtained from a human donor who received a COVID-19 vaccine. The CDR3 runs from the conserved cysteine through the conserved F or W. The D gene is left open where the match is weak. For some rows the clone size is stated as once, few or many, or as a class when expanded; others skip it.

TGCGCCAGCAGCCAAGTCGACCTGGGGATATTGAGGTCACCCCTCCACTTT CASSQVDLGILRSPLHF . TRBJ1-6 TRBV4-1 .
TGCAGCGTTGTATTGGGGTCCGAGACCCAGTACTTC CSVVLGSETQYF . TRBJ2-5 TRBV29-1 .
TGTGCCTGGTCGACAGGGAGTCAGCCCCAGCATTTT CAWSTGSQPQHF TRBD1 TRBJ1-5 TRBV30 .
TGTGCCAGCAGTCCAAGAGGTTTGGGCTACACCTTC CASSPRGLGYTF . TRBJ1-2 TRBV14 .
TGCGCCAGCAGCCAAGGTGGTAGCGGGGGATATGAGCAGTTCTTC CASSQGGSGGYEQFF TRBD2 TRBJ2-1 TRBV10-1 .
TGTGCCACCAGTGATTCGGGTTCCGCGACAGGGTCTGAAGCTTTCTTT CATSDSGSATGSEAFF TRBD1 TRBJ1-1 TRBV24-1 .
TGTGCCAGCACCCGCAGGGGGCTCACTGAAGCTTTCTTT CASTRRGLTEAFF TRBD1 TRBJ1-1 TRBV3-1/TRBV3-2 few
TGTGCCAGCAGTCGCTGGGGGTCCTACAATGAGCAGTTCTTC CASSRWGSYNEQFF . TRBJ2-1 TRBV7-9 .
TGTGCCACCAGTGACTCTTTACGGGCCCAGACCCAGTACTTC CATSDSLRAQTQYF . TRBJ2-5 TRBV24-1 .
TGTGCCAGCATTTTCGGCGGACAGGTGGGGGAGACCCAGTACTTC CASIFGGQVGETQYF TRBD1 TRBJ2-5 TRBV2 .
TGTGCCAGCAGTAACGACAGGGTTGGCTACACCTTC CASSNDRVGYTF TRBD1 TRBJ1-2 TRBV6-4 few
TGCGCCAGCAGGGGGGCCGGAGCAGATACGCAGTATTTT CASRGAGADTQYF . TRBJ2-3 TRBV5-1 .
TGTGCCAGCAGCGGGAGGATTCAAGAGACCCAGTACTTC CASSGRIQETQYF . TRBJ2-5 TRBV3-1/TRBV3-2 .
TGTGCCAGCTCACCCAACAGGGGGCGCGGAGAGACCCAGTACTTC CASSPNRGRGETQYF TRBD1 TRBJ2-5 TRBV18 .
TGTGCCAGCAGCGTTACGTCAGGGGCGTGGGGGTCGACAGGTACGCAGTATTTT CASSVTSGAWGSTGTQYF . TRBJ2-3 TRBV9 once
TGTGCCAGCAGCTTGGTTAGGGGCAGGAGGGCAGATACGCAGTATTTT CASSLVRGRRADTQYF . TRBJ2-3 TRBV5-6 .
TGTGCCACCAGGCCCCACAGGGGGAGCAATCAGCCCCAGCATTTT CATRPHRGSNQPQHF TRBD1 TRBJ1-5 TRBV24-1 .
TGTGCCAGCAAGGCAGCGGGGGCCGTCCTTGGGAATGAGCAGTTCTTC CASKAAGAVLGNEQFF TRBD2 TRBJ2-1 TRBV2 .
TGTGCCAGCAGCTTATTAGGGGGGGAGACCCAGTACTTC CASSLLGGETQYF . TRBJ2-5 TRBV13 once
TGTGCCAGCAGCTCCCGGGACGGCAATAATTCACCCCTCCACTTT CASSSRDGNNSPLHF . TRBJ1-6 TRBV7-9 .
TGCGCCAGCAGCCCCCAGGGACAGGGAACGAATGGAAACACCATATATTTT CASSPQGQGTNGNTIYF TRBD1 TRBJ1-3 TRBV5-1 .
TGTGCCAGCAGCTGGGGGGGACAGGAGGGTGAAAAACTGTTTTTT CASSWGGQEGEKLFF TRBD1 TRBJ1-4 TRBV5-5 once
TGTGCCACGGCGGGGGAGGTTCACACCGGGGAGCTGTTTTTT CATAGEVHTGELFF TRBD2 TRBJ2-2 TRBV24-1 .
TGTGCCAGCAGCCAAGGGGGTGTTGATGAGCAGTTCTTC CASSQGGVDEQFF . TRBJ2-1 TRBV3-1/TRBV3-2 once
TGTGCCAGCAGTTCATTCAGGGGGAGTAGCAATCAGCCCCAGCATTTT CASSSFRGSSNQPQHF TRBD1 TRBJ1-5 TRBV6-5 .
TGTGCCAGCAGTTACCTCAACCGGGTCGGGGAGCTGTTTTTT CASSYLNRVGELFF . TRBJ2-2 TRBV6-5 .
TGTGCCAGCAGTGTAATCTGGGGACGCACTGAAGCTTTCTTT CASSVIWGRTEAFF . TRBJ1-1 TRBV7-2 .
TGTGCCAGCAGCGCCGAGGGGACGGGCGGAAACACCATATATTTT CASSAEGTGGNTIYF . TRBJ1-3 TRBV9 .
TGTGCCACCAGTGATACTTCCGGGACCGGGGAGACCCAGTACTTC CATSDTSGTGETQYF . TRBJ2-5 TRBV24-1 .
TGTGCCAGCAGCACTAGCGGGGGGGCGGGAGAGACCCAGTACTTC CASSTSGGAGETQYF TRBD2 TRBJ2-5 TRBV25-1 .
TGTGCCAGTAGTATAACAGGACAGCCCCAGCATTTT CASSITGQPQHF . TRBJ1-5 TRBV19 few
TGCGCCAGCAGCCTCCCTAGCGGGGGGGGGCAGGATACGCAGTATTTT CASSLPSGGGQDTQYF TRBD2 TRBJ2-3 TRBV5-1 .
TGTGCCAGCAGCCAAGATCTGACTAGCAGAGAGACCCAGTACTTC CASSQDLTSRETQYF TRBD2 TRBJ2-5 TRBV14 .
TGCGCCAGCAGAAACGACAGGGGGGCAGATACGCAGTATTTT CASRNDRGADTQYF TRBD1 TRBJ2-3 TRBV5-1 .
TGTGCCAGCACGGGGACGACGAGATCTACTGAAGCTTTCTTT CASTGTTRSTEAFF . TRBJ1-1 TRBV14 .
TGTGCCAGCAGCTGGGGACAGGGAACGAACAATCAGCCCCAGCATTTT CASSWGQGTNNQPQHF TRBD1 TRBJ1-5 TRBV5-6 .
TGTGCCAGCAGCTTAATGGGTAGCGGGGGGGCCTGGGAGCAGTTCTTC CASSLMGSGGAWEQFF TRBD2 TRBJ2-1 TRBV7-3 .
TGCGCCAGCAGCCAAGAACACGTAAGAACCTACTCTGGAAACACCATATATTTT CASSQEHVRTYSGNTIYF . TRBJ1-3 TRBV4-3 .
TGCGCCAGCAGCCAGGGACTAGCGGGGGGGCCCGCAGATACGCAGTATTTT CASSQGLAGGPADTQYF TRBD2 TRBJ2-3 TRBV4-1 .
TGTGCCATCAGTGAGGGGCTAAGCACAGATACGCAGTATTTT CAISEGLSTDTQYF . TRBJ2-3 TRBV10-3 once
TGTGCCAGCAGCTTAGCGTCAGCCCCCAGGGGCTACACCTTC CASSLASAPRGYTF . TRBJ1-2 TRBV7-2 .
TGCGCCAGCAGCCCGGAGGGACAGGGAAGTGAAAAACTGTTTTTT CASSPEGQGSEKLFF TRBD1 TRBJ1-4 TRBV5-1 .
TGTGCCAGCAGTGATAATATGATTGGAGAGACCCAGTACTTC CASSDNMIGETQYF . TRBJ2-5 TRBV2 .